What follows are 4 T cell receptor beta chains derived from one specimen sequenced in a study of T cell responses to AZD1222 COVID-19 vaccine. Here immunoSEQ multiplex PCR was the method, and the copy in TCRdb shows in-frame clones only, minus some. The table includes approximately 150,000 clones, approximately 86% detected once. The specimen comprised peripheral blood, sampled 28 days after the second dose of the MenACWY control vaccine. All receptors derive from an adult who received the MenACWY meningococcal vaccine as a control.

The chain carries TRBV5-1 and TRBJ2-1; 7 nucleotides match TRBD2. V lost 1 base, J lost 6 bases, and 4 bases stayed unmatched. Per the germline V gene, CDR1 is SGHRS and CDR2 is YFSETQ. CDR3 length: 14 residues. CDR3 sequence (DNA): TGCGCCAGCAGCTTGCGGACTAGAGGCAATGAGCAGTTCTTC. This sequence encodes CASSLRTRGNEQFF. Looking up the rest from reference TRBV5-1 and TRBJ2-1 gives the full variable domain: KAGVTQTPRYLIKTRGQQVTLSCSPISGHRSVSWYQQTPGQGLQFLFEYFSETQRNKGNFPGRFSGRQFSNSRSEMNVSTLELGDSALYLCASSLRTRGNEQFFGPGTRLTVL.

The CDR3 bases are TGTGCCAGCAGTTTAGTGGGGGGCGCCGTCAACTATGGCTACACCTTC. It codes for CASSLVGGAVNYGYTF. The chain has TRBV28 and TRBJ1-2; TRBD1 might be the D (6 bases). Trimming left V 2 bases short and J 2 bases short, with 15 bases between. There are 16 residues in the CDR3. The germline gives CDR1 MDHEN, CDR2 SYDVKM.

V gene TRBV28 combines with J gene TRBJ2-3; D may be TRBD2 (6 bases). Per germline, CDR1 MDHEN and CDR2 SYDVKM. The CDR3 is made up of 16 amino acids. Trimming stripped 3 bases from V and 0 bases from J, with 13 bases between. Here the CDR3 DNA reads TGTGCCAGCAGTTTTTCGGGACTTCGCAGCACAGATACGCAGTATTTT. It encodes CASSFSGLRSTDTQYF.

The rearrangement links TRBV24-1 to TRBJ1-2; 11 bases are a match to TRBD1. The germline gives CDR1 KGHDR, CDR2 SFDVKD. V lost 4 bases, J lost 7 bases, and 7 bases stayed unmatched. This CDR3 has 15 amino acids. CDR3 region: CATSDPGQGAVGYTF. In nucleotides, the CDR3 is TGTGCCACCAGTGACCCTGGACAGGGGGCGGTTGGCTACACCTTC.